This is a list of T cell receptor beta chains from one sample in a study of blood T cell repertoires in COVID-19. The method was immunoSEQ multiplex PCR; TCRdb's version includes in-frame clones alone and lacks a portion of them. The sample records roughly 220,000 clones, around 86% being singletons. Input material: peripheral blood. The receptors come from a woman older than 75 with COVID-19, enrolled during active disease. Both conserved end residues are part of each CDR3.

>TRBJ1-3|TRBV4-3
CASSPTGAGNTIYF
>TRBJ2-5|TRBV2
CASRVSLRAEETQYF
>TRBJ2-7|TRBV29-1
CSAGTNEQYF
>TRBJ1-2|TRBV4-1
CASSHPRSGGPYGYTF
>TRBJ2-1|TRBV6-5
CASSRGNNEQFF
>TRBJ1-5|TRBV5-1
CASSLGTGAGQPQHF
>TRBJ1-5|TRBV19
CASSIEGQGALGQPQHF
>TRBJ1-1|TRBV7-9
CASSLFRDRNTEAFF
>TRBJ2-7|TRBV6-2/TRBV6-3
CASSYQRGSRYEQYF
>TRBJ2-2|TRBV3-1/TRBV3-2
CASSGTSANTGELFF
>TRBJ1-2|TRBV9
CASSPHRDSNYGYTF
>TRBJ2-4|TRBV5-1
CASRPGAGQDIQYF
>TRBJ1-1|TRBV19
CASRVGRDRNTEAFF
>TRBJ2-7|TRBV10-3
CASSQGSNYEQYF
>TRBJ1-5|TRBV28
CAGNRRDRGRQPQHF
>TRBJ1-5|TRBV19
CATMEDRGNQPQHF
>TRBJ1-6|TRBV7-9
CASSHTNSPLHF
>TRBJ1-5|TRBV19
CASTVFGGQPQHF
>TRBJ2-1|TRBV4-3
CASSQDRGGDEQFF
>TRBJ1-2|TRBV5-6
CASSPDWNYGYTF